This T cell receptor beta chain is from a study of blood T cell repertoires in COVID-19. Study background: Some COVID-19 samples were acute and others convalescent; all came from the United States, Italy and Spain.

This clone was seen just once. This table comes from immunoSEQ multiplex PCR, and its TCRdb copy is limited to in-frame clones, with some not included. The sample records roughly 290,000 clones, roughly 89% being singletons. The sequence derives from a woman under 30 with acute COVID-19. The sequenced material came from PBMCs or T cells enriched from blood (not recorded which).

The CDR3 DNA reads TGCGCCAGCAGTGAGTTAGCCGATGAGCAGTTCTTC. Its translation is CASSELADEQFF. The rearrangement links TRBV10-2 to TRBJ2-1, with unresolved D. The CDR3 is made up of 12 amino acids. Trimming shortened V by 1 base and J by 8 bases, and 6 bases separated the two germline ends. The germline CDR1 and CDR2 sequences are WSHSY and SAAADI.